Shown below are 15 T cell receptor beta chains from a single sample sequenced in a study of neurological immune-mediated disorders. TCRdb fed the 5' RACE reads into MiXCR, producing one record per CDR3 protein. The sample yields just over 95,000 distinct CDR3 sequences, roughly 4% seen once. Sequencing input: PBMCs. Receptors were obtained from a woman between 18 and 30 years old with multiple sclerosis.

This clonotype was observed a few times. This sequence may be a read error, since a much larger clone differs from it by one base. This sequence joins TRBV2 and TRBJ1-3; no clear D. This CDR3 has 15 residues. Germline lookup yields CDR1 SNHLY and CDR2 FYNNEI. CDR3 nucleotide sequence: TGTGCCAGCAGTGAAGCGGGAAGCTCTGGAAAAACCATATATTTT. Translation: CASSEAGSSGKTIYF.

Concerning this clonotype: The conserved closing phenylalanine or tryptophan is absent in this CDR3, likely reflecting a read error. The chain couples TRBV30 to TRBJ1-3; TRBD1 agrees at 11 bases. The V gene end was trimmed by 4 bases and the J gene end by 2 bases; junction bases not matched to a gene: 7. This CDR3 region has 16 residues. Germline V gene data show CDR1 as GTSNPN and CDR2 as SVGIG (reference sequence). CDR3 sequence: CAWKNTDRGPGNTIYV. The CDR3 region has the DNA TGTGCCTGGAAAAACACGGACAGGGGGCCTGGAAACACCATATATGTT.

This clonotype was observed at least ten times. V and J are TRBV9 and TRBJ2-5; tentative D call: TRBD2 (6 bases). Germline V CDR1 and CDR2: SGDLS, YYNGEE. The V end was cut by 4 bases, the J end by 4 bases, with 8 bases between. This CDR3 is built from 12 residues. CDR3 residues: CASSPRGETQYF. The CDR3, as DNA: TGTGCCAGCAGCCCGCGGGGAGAGACCCAGTACTTC.

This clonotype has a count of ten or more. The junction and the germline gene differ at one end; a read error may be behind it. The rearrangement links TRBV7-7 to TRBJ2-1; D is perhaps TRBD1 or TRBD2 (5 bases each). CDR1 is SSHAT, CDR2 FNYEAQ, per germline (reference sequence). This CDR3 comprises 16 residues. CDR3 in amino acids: CASSLGPASPYNEQFF. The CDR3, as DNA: TGTGCTAGCAGCTTGGGGCCGGCTAGCCCCTACAATGAGCAGTTCTTC.

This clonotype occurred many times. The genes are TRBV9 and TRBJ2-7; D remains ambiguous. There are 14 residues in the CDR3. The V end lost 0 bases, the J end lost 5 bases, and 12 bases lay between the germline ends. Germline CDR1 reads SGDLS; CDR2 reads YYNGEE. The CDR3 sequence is CASSVESALNEQYF. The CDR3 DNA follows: TGTGCCAGCAGCGTAGAAAGTGCCTTAAACGAGCAGTACTTC.

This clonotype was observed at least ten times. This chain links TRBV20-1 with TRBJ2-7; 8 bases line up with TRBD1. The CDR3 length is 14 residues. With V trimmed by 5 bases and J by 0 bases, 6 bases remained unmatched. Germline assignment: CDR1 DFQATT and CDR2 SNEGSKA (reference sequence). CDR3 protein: CSARTGLSSYEQYF. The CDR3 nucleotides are TGCAGTGCTCGGACAGGGTTGAGCTCCTACGAGCAGTACTTC.

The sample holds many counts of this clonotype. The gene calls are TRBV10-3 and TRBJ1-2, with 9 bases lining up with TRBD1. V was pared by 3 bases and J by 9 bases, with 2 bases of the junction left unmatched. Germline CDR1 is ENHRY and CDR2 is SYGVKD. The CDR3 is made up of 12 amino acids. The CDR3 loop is CAISDDRGSYTF. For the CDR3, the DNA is TGTGCCATCAGTGATGACAGGGGGAGCTACACCTTC.

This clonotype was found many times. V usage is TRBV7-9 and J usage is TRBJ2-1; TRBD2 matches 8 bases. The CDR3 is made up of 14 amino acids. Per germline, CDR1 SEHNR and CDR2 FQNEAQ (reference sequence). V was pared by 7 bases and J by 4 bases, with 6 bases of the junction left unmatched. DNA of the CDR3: TGTGCCAGCATCCCACTAGCGGCATACAATGAGCAGTTCTTC. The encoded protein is CASIPLAAYNEQFF.

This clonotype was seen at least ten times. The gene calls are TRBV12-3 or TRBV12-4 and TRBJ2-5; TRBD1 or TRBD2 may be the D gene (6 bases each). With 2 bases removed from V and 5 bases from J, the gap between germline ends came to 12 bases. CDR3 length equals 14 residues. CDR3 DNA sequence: TGTGCCAGCAGTTTAACAACAGGGAGGGAGACCCAGTACTTC. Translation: CASSLTTGRETQYF.

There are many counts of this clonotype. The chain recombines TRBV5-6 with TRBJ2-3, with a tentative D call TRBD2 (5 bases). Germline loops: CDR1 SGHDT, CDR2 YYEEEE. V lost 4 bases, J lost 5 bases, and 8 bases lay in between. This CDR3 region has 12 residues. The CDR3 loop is CASSLGEDTQYF. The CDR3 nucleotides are TGTGCCAGCAGCCTCGGGGAAGATACGCAGTATTTT.

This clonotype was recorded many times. CDR3 in DNA: TGCGCCAGCAGCTTGGGCCTTACAGGAAACTATGGCTACACCTTC. It is translated as CASSLGLTGNYGYTF. The chain couples TRBV5-1 to TRBJ1-2; TRBD1 is a possible D gene (5 bases). Trimming removed 0 bases from V and 2 bases from J, with 11 bases in between. CDR3 length: 15 amino acids. Germline V lookup: CDR1 SGHRS, CDR2 YFSETQ.

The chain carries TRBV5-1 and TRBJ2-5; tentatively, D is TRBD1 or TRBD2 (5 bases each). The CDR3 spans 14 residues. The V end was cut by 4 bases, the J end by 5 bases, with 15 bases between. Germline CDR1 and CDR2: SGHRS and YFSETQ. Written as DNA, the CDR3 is TGCGCCAGCAGCCCCGGGGACCTCCGGGAGACCCAGTACTTC. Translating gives CASSPGDLRETQYF.

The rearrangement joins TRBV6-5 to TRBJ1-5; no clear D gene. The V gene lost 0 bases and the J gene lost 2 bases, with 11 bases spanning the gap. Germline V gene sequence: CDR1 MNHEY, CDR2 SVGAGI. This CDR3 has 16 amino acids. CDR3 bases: TGTGCCAGCAGTTACTCGATAATCGGAGGCAATCAGCCCCAGCATTTT. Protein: CASSYSIIGGNQPQHF.

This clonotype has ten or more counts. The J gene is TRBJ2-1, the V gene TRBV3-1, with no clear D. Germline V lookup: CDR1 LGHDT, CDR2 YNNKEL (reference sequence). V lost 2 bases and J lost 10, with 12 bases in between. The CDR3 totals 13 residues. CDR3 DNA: TGTGCCAGCAGCCAATGGGTCAAGGAGGAGCAGTTCTTC. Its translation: CASSQWVKEEQFF.

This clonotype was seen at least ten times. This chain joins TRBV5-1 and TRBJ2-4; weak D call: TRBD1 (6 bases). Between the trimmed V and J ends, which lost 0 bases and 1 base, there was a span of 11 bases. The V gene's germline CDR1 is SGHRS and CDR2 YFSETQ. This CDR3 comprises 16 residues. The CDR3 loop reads CASSLGDRFAKNIQYF. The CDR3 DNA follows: TGCGCCAGCAGCTTGGGCGACAGGTTCGCCAAAAACATTCAGTACTTC. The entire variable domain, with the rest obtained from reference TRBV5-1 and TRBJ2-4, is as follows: KAGVTQTPRYLIKTRGQQVTLSCSPISGHRSVSWYQQTPGQGLQFLFEYFSETQRNKGNFPGRFSGRQFSNSRSEMNVSTLELGDSALYLCASSLGDRFAKNIQYFGAGTRLSVL.